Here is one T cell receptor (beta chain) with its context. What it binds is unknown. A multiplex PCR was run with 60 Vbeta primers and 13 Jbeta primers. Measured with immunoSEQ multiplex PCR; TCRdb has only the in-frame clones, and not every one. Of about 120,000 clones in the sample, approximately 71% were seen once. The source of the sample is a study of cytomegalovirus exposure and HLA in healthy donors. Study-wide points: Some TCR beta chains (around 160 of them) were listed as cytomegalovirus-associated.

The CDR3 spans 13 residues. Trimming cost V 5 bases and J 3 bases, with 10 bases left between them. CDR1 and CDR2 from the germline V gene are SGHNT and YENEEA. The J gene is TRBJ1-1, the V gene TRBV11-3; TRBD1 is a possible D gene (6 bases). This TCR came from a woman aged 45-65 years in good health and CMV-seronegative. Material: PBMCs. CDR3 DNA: TGTGCCAGCAGCGCGGACAGTGACACTGAAGCTTTCTTT. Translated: CASSADSDTEAFF.